The 30 T cell receptor beta chains in this list originate from one sample, sequenced in a study of blood T cell repertoires in COVID-19. Measured with immunoSEQ multiplex PCR; TCRdb has only the in-frame clones, and not every one. The sample comprises over 55,000 clones, roughly 90% of which are singletons, and 22% rests with the top ten. The sample consisted of peripheral blood. These receptors all stem from a woman aged 80 or over with COVID-19, enrolled during active disease.

The sample holds one count of this clone. The chain recombines TRBV7-3 with TRBJ2-5, with unresolved D. Germline lookup yields CDR1 SGHTA and CDR2 FQGTGA. The germline V and J ends were trimmed by 4 bases and 8 bases, with 14 bases remaining between them. The CDR3 is 13 residues long. The CDR3 bases are TGTGCCAGCAGCTCGACCGGTGGAGTCACCCAGTACTTC. Protein product: CASSSTGGVTQYF.

V usage is TRBV5-1 and J usage is TRBJ1-6; 10 bases align to TRBD1. V lost 0 bases and J lost 6; bases outside the gene matches: 3. Germline CDR1 is SGHRS and CDR2 is YFSETQ. The CDR3 totals 16 residues. The CDR3 DNA reads TGCGCCAGCAGCTTGGGCGACAGGGGGCGTAATTCACCCCTCCACTTT. The encoded protein is CASSLGDRGRNSPLHF.

The V and J genes are TRBV3-1 (or the pseudogene TRBV3-2) and TRBJ1-5, with D uncertain. CDR1 and CDR2 from the germline V gene are LGHDT and YNNKEL (reference sequence). V shed 1 base and J shed 2 bases, with 6 bases lying between them. The CDR3 extends over 14 amino acids. The CDR3 DNA is TGTGCCAGCAGCCAAGGTTCTGGCAATCAGCCCCAGCATTTT. Its protein is CASSQGSGNQPQHF.

The V call is TRBV24-1, the J call TRBJ2-7; 7 nucleotides agree with TRBD1. With V trimmed by 7 bases and J by 5 bases, 7 bases remained unmatched. CDR3 length: 13 residues. Germline-derived CDR1 and CDR2 are KGHDR and SFDVKD. CDR3 in amino acids: CATRGQRSDEQYF. The CDR3 DNA reads TGTGCCACCAGGGGACAGAGGAGTGACGAGCAGTACTTC.

This rearrangement joins TRBV24-1 to TRBJ2-7, with D maybe TRBD2 (5 bases). The CDR3 is made up of 13 amino acids. CDR1 and CDR2 (germline): KGHDR, SFDVKD. V gave up 2 bases and J gave up 8 bases, with 12 bases separating them. The CDR3 loop reads CATSDSATGKQYF. The CDR3, as DNA: TGTGCCACCAGTGATTCCGCGACCGGGAAGCAGTACTTC.

The chain couples TRBV3-1 (or the pseudogene TRBV3-2) to TRBJ1-1; no clear D gene. The length of the CDR3 is 13 residues. Germline V lookup: CDR1 LGHDT, CDR2 YNNKEL (reference sequence). Trimming cost V 3 bases and J 10 bases, with 15 bases left between them. CDR3 bases: TGTGCCAGCAGCCAGGCGGAGGGCTTGGTAGCTTTCTTT. It encodes CASSQAEGLVAFF.

This sequence joins TRBV12-3 or TRBV12-4 and TRBJ1-3; D is uncertain. The V end lost 6 bases, the J end lost 0 bases, and 6 bases lay between the germline ends. This CDR3 comprises 13 residues. The CDR3 DNA is TGTGCCAGCAGACAGAACTCTGGAAACACCATATATTTT. It yields the protein CASRQNSGNTIYF.

This clone was seen a handful of times. The chain joins TRBV30 to TRBJ1-5, with D perhaps matching TRBD1 (6 bases). Germline values: CDR1 GTSNPN, CDR2 SVGIG (reference sequence). The CDR3 covers 13 residues. Trimming removed 2 bases at V and 5 bases at J, with 10 bases between. The CDR3 region has the DNA TGTGCCTGGAGTAGGGACATTGATCAGCCCCAGCATTTT. This codes for CAWSRDIDQPQHF. Looking up the rest from reference TRBV30 and TRBJ1-5 gives the full variable domain: SQTIHQWPATLVQPVGSPLSLECTVEGTSNPNLYWYRQAAGRGLQLLFYSVGIGQISSEVPQNLSASRPQDRQFILSSKKLLLSDSGFYLCAWSRDIDQPQHFGDGTRLSIL.

V is TRBV6-2 or TRBV6-3 and J is TRBJ2-1; 12 bases match TRBD2. The germline V gene encodes CDR1 MNHEY and CDR2 SVGEGT. CDR3 length: 18 amino acids. V was clipped by 4 bases and J by 4 bases; unmatched bases: 11. CDR3 region: CASSSLGLAGTLYNEQFF. CDR3 nucleotide sequence: TGTGCCAGCAGTTCCCTCGGACTAGCGGGGACCTTATACAATGAGCAGTTCTTC.

The chain couples TRBV18 to TRBJ2-3; 14 positions agree with TRBD2. The V and J ends lost 3 bases and 0 bases, in that order; junction bases with no gene match: 2. CDR1 is KGHSH, CDR2 LQKENI, per germline. The CDR3 is 17 residues long. The CDR3 DNA sequence: TGTGCCAGCTCACCCGGGACTAGCGGGGGTAGCACAGATACGCAGTATTTT. Its protein is CASSPGTSGGSTDTQYF.

The J gene is TRBJ1-4, the V gene TRBV6-5; a weak D match, TRBD1 (5 bases). CDR1 is MNHEY, CDR2 SVGAGI, per germline. V was clipped by 6 bases and J by 0 bases, with 11 bases between them. The CDR3 is made up of 15 amino acids. The CDR3 spells CASSPGDATNEKLFF. In nucleotides, the CDR3 is TGTGCCAGCAGCCCGGGGGATGCAACTAATGAAAAACTGTTTTTT.

The chain uses TRBV3-1 (or the pseudogene TRBV3-2) and TRBJ1-5, with a tentative D call TRBD1 (6 bases). V lost 5 bases, J lost 0 bases, and 11 bases lay in between. This CDR3 is built from 15 residues. The germline V gene has CDR1 LGHDT and CDR2 YNNKEL (reference sequence). The CDR3 DNA follows: TGTGCCAGCAGCGCACAGGGTCATAGCAATCAGCCCCAGCATTTT. It specifies CASSAQGHSNQPQHF.

CDR3: CASSPSGNTGELFF. The CDR3 DNA sequence: TGCGCCAGCAGCCCGTCCGGGAACACCGGGGAGCTGTTTTTT. V is TRBV5-1 and J is TRBJ2-2, with D unclear. The CDR3 length is 14 residues. V shed 4 bases and J shed 1 base, with 8 bases lying between them. Germline loops: CDR1 SGHRS, CDR2 YFSETQ.

The rearrangement uses TRBV5-6 and TRBJ1-6; 9 nucleotides match TRBD1. With V trimmed by 4 bases and J by 7 bases, 3 bases remained unmatched. Germline loops: CDR1 SGHDT, CDR2 YYEEEE. The CDR3 is 14 residues long. CDR3 DNA: TGTGCCAGCAGCGCCGGGACAGGGAATTCACCCCTCCACTTT. This sequence encodes CASSAGTGNSPLHF.

Only a few counts were recorded for this clone. The chain has TRBV27 and TRBJ1-2; 8 bases fit TRBD1. Germline V gene sequence: CDR1 MNHEY, CDR2 SMNVEV (reference sequence). This CDR3 is 15 amino acids long. The V gene end was trimmed by 3 bases and the J gene end by 5 bases; junction bases not matched to a gene: 8. The DNA of the CDR3 is TGTGCCAGCAGTTTGGGCCAGGGGGCCGGGTATGGCTACACCTTC. Encoded protein: CASSLGQGAGYGYTF.

The chain couples TRBV9 to TRBJ1-2, with 10 bases identical to TRBD1. From germline, CDR1 is SGDLS and CDR2 YYNGEE. This CDR3 has 16 residues. Trimming took 6 bases from V and 5 from J; bases not matched to a gene: 13. The CDR3 nucleotides are TGTGCCAGCACGCCTAGACAGGGGGCGCCTCTATATGGCTACACCTTC. Its protein is CASTPRQGAPLYGYTF.

CDR3 amino acids: CASSTIPGRGFGHYGYTF. DNA of the CDR3: TGTGCCAGTAGTACCATTCCCGGCAGGGGGTTCGGACACTATGGCTACACCTTC. This chain connects TRBV19 to TRBJ1-2; 7 nucleotides align to TRBD1. V shed 4 bases, J shed 3 bases, and the junction held 17 bases outside the gene matches. The CDR3 is made up of 18 amino acids. Per germline, CDR1 LNHDA and CDR2 SQIVND (reference sequence).

This clone has a single count. J is TRBJ2-2 and V is TRBV2, with 7 bases fitting TRBD2. The germline V gene encodes CDR1 SNHLY and CDR2 FYNNEI. V lost 6 bases to trimming and J lost 4 bases; unmatched junction nucleotides: 14. The length of the CDR3 is 17 residues. The CDR3 bases are TGTGCCAGCAGGGGAAGGGCTAGCGGAACCGGCACCGGGGAGCTGTTTTTT. Its protein is CASRGRASGTGTGELFF.

The chain carries TRBV2 and TRBJ1-1; a weak D match, TRBD1 (6 bases). The germline V gene has CDR1 SNHLY and CDR2 FYNNEI. This CDR3 has 13 residues. The V end lost 4 bases, the J end lost 5 bases, and 11 bases lay between the germline ends. The CDR3 DNA is TGTGCCAGCAGTGCGCGGGGGCGGACTGAAGCTTTCTTT. This sequence encodes CASSARGRTEAFF.

The chain joins TRBV10-1 to TRBJ1-1, with D tentatively TRBD1 (5 bases). Germline V lookup: CDR1 WNHNN, CDR2 SYGVQD (reference sequence). Trimming cost V 6 bases and J 1 base, with 12 bases left between them. This CDR3 has 14 residues. CDR3 DNA sequence: TGCGCCAGCAGACCGGGACTTGGGAACACTGAAGCTTTCTTT. Translated: CASRPGLGNTEAFF.

The chain uses TRBV2 and TRBJ1-4; no clear D. The CDR3 runs 13 residues. The V and J ends lost 0 bases and 4 bases respectively, with 3 bases between them. CDR1 and CDR2 from the germline V gene are SNHLY and FYNNEI. CDR3 in DNA: TGTGCCAGCAGTGAAGCCGGTAATGAAAAACTGTTTTTT. Protein sequence: CASSEAGNEKLFF.

This chain joins TRBV6-1 and TRBJ1-3, with 9 bases that match TRBD1. The J segment lost 3 bases and the V segment lost 0 bases, leaving 6 bases of the junction unmatched. The germline CDR1 and CDR2 sequences are MNHNS and SASEGT. This CDR3 region has 17 residues. The CDR3 protein is CASSEAGQGVGGNTIYF. CDR3 DNA sequence: TGTGCCAGCAGTGAAGCGGGACAGGGCGTCGGTGGAAACACCATATATTTT.

This chain connects TRBV6-5 to TRBJ1-2, with a tentative D call TRBD1 (5 bases). The CDR3 runs to 13 residues. Trimming pared 5 bases from V and 4 bases from J, leaving 11 bases between. The germline CDR1 and CDR2 sequences are MNHEY and SVGAGI. In nucleotides, the CDR3 is TGTGCCAGCAGTACAGGTGACAGCTATGGCTACACCTTC. Its translation: CASSTGDSYGYTF.

The chain couples TRBV6-5 to TRBJ2-1; TRBD2 agrees at 8 bases. The CDR3 consists of 12 residues. Germline CDR1 MNHEY, CDR2 SVGAGI. The junction had 7 bases not matched to a gene; V was cut back by 5 bases and J by 13 bases. The CDR3 sequence: CASSPLAGTQFF. The CDR3 bases are TGTGCCAGCAGTCCTTTAGCGGGGACCCAGTTCTTC.

V and J are TRBV30 and TRBJ1-1; 11 bases are shared with TRBD1. The CDR3 is 13 amino acids. J was trimmed by 4 bases and V by 5 bases; bases with no gene match: 3. The germline V gene encodes CDR1 GTSNPN and CDR2 SVGIG (reference sequence). CDR3 DNA sequence: TGTGCCTGGGGGGGACAGGGGGGCACTGAAGCTTTCTTT. This encodes CAWGGQGGTEAFF.

V gene TRBV30 combines with J gene TRBJ1-2; the D gene is possibly TRBD1 (5 bases). Deletions cut 0 bases from V and 6 bases from J, with 17 bases between. Germline V lookup: CDR1 GTSNPN, CDR2 SVGIG (reference sequence). The CDR3 runs 15 residues. Here the CDR3 reads CAWSVLKRGGDGYTF. Written as DNA, the CDR3 is TGTGCCTGGAGTGTACTAAAAAGGGGAGGAGATGGCTACACCTTC.

V is TRBV2 and J is TRBJ1-6; TRBD1 might be the D (5 bases). The V and J ends lost 6 bases and 5 bases respectively, with 11 bases between them. Germline values: CDR1 SNHLY, CDR2 FYNNEI. CDR3 length: 14 amino acids. This CDR3 is CASRDNRNNSPLHF. The DNA for the CDR3 is TGTGCCAGCAGGGACAACCGGAATAATTCACCCCTCCACTTT.

The chain carries TRBV19 and TRBJ2-6; no clear D gene. V was pared by 3 bases and J by 0 bases, with 6 bases between. Germline V gene lookup returns CDR1 LNHDA and CDR2 SQIVND (reference sequence). The CDR3 contains 15 residues. The chain's CDR3 is CASSMGSSGANVLTF. The CDR3, as DNA: TGTGCCAGTAGTATGGGCAGCTCTGGGGCCAACGTCCTGACTTTC.

The gene calls are TRBV12-3 or TRBV12-4 and TRBJ2-1; tentative D call: TRBD2 (5 bases). The CDR3 consists of 13 residues. V lost 1 base, J lost 9 bases, and 10 bases lay in between. Written as DNA, the CDR3 is TGTGCCAGCAGTTTAGAGGACTCCGTTGAGCAGTTCTTC. Translation: CASSLEDSVEQFF.

The rearrangement uses TRBV3-1 (or the pseudogene TRBV3-2) and TRBJ1-2; 8 nucleotides agree with TRBD1. This CDR3 contains 14 residues. Germline V gene sequence: CDR1 LGHDT, CDR2 YNNKEL (reference sequence). V was clipped by 3 bases and J by 8 bases; unmatched bases: 8. The CDR3 spells CASSQEGQGKGYTF. The CDR3 coding sequence is TGTGCCAGCAGCCAGGAAGGACAGGGCAAGGGCTACACCTTC.